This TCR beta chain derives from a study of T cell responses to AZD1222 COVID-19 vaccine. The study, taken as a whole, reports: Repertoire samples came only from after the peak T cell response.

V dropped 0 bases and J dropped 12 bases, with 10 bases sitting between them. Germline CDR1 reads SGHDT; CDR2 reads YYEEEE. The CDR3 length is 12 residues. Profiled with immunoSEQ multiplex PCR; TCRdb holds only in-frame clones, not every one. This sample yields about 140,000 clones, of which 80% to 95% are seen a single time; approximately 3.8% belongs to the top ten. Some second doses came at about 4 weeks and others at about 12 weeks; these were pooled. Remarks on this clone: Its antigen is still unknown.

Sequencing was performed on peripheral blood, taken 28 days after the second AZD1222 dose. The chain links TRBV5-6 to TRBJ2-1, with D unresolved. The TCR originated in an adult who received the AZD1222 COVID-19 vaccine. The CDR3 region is CASSLGDPPQFF. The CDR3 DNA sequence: TGTGCCAGCAGCTTGGGGGATCCGCCGCAGTTCTTC.